The T cell receptor (beta chain) under discussion was sequenced for a study of graft-versus-host responses after intestinal transplantation. Generated by immunoSEQ multiplex PCR, the TCRdb table keeps only in-frame clones and is missing some. Among more than 20,000 clones, roughly 89% were seen once, and the ten largest hold 5% to 5.5%. This CDR3 contains 15 residues. Germline-derived CDR1 and CDR2 are SGHRS and YFSETQ. This chain connects TRBV5-1 to TRBJ2-5; the D gene is possibly TRBD2 (5 bases). The J call is doubtful: the DNA matches TRBJ2-7 better. The sequence came from a human patient who received an intestinal transplant, so some T cells may come from the graft donor. Sample: PBMCs, taken roughly 65 days after intestinal transplantation. This CDR3 reads CASSLAFGGPHEQYF. In DNA form, the CDR3 reads TGCGCCAGCAGCTTGGCCTTTGGCGGGCCCCACGAGCAGTACTTC.